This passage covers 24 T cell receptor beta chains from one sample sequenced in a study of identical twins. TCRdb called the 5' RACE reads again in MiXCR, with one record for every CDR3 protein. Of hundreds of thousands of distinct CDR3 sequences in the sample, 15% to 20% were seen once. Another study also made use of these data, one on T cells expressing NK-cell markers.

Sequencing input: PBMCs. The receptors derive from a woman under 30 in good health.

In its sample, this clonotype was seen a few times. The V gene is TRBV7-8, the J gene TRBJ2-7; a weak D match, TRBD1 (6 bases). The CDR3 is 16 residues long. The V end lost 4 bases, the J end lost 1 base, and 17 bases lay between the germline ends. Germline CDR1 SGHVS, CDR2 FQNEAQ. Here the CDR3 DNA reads TGTGCCAGCAGCTCCCGCGCAGGACAGACATCCTACGAGCAGTACTTC. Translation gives CASSSRAGQTSYEQYF.

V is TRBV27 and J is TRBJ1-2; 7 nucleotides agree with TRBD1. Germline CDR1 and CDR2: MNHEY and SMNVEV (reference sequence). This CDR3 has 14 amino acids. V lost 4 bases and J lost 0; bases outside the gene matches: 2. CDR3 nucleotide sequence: TGTGCCAGCAGTTCAGGGGGAACTAACTATGGCTACACCTTC. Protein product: CASSSGGTNYGYTF.

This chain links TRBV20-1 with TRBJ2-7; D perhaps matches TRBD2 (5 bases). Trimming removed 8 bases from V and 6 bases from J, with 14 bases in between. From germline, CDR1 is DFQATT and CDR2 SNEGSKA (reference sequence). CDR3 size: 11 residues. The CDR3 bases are TGCAGTACCCCCGGGCTAGCCGAGCAGTACTTC. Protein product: CSTPGLAEQYF.

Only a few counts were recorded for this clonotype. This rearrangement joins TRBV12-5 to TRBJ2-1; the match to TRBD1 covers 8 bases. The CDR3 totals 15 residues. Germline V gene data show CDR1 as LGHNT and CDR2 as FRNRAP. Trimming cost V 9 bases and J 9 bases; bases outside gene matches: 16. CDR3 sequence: CASAPPATGGGEQFF. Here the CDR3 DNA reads TGTGCTAGCGCCCCCCCGGCAACAGGGGGTGGTGAGCAGTTCTTC.

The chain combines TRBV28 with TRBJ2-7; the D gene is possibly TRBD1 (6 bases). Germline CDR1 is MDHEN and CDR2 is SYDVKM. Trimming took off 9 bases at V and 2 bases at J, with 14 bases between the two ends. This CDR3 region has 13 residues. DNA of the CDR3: TGTGCCAGTTCCGGGACACCAGCCTACGAGCAGTACTTC. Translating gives CASSGTPAYEQYF.

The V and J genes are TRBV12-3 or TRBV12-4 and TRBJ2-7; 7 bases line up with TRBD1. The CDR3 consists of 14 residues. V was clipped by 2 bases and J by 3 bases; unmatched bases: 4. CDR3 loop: CASSLFPGGYEQYF. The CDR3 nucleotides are TGTGCCAGCAGTTTATTCCCAGGGGGCTACGAGCAGTACTTC.

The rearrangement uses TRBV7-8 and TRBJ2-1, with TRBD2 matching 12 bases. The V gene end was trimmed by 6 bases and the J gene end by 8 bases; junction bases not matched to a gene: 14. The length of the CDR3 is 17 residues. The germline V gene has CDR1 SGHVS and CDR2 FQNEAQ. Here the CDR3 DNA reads TGTGCCAGCAGTTATTTACCGGGACTAGCGGGCGACCATGAGCAGTTCTTC. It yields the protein CASSYLPGLAGDHEQFF. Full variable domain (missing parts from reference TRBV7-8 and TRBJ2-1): GAGVSQSPRYKVAKRGQDVALRCDPISGHVSLFWYQQALGQGPEFLTYFQNEAQLDKSGLPSDRFFAERPEGSVSTLKIQRTQQEDSAVYLCASSYLPGLAGDHEQFFGPGTRLTVL.

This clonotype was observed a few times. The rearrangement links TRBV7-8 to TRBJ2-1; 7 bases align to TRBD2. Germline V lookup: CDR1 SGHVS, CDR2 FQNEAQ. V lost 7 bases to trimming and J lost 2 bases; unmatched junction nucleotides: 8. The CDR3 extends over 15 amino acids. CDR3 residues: CASTPRLAAYNEQFF. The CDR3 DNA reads TGTGCCAGCACCCCCCGGCTAGCGGCCTACAATGAGCAGTTCTTC.

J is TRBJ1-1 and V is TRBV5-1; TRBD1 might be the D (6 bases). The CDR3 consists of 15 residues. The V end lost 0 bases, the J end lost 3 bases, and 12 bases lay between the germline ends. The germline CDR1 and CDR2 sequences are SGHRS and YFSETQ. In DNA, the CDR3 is TGCGCCAGCAGCTTGGTGGGGGGCTCGTACACTGAAGCTTTCTTT. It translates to CASSLVGGSYTEAFF.

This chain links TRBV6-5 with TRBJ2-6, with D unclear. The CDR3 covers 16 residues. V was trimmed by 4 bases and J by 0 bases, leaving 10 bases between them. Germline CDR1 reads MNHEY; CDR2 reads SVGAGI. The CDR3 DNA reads TGTGCCAGCAGTTTCACCGCCCTCTCTGGGGCCAACGTCCTGACTTTC. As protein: CASSFTALSGANVLTF.

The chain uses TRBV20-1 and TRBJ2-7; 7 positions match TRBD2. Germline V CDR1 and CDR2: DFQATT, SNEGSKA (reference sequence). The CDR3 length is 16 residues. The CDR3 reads CSAGPRAGAITYEQYF. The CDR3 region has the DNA TGCAGCGCAGGGCCCCGTGCGGGAGCGATTACCTACGAGCAGTACTTC.

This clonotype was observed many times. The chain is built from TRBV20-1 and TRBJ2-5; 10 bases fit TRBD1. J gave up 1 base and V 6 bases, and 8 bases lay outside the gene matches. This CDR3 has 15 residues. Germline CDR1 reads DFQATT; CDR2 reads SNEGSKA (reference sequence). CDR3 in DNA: TGCAGTGCGTCTCCGGGACAGGGGACCCAAGAGACCCAGTACTTC. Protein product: CSASPGQGTQETQYF.

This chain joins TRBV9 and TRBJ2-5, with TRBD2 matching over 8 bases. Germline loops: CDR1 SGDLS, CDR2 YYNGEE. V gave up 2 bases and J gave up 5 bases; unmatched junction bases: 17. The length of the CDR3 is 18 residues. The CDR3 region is CASSVGPAGGRFNETQYF. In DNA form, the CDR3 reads TGTGCCAGCAGCGTTGGGCCGGCGGGGGGCCGGTTCAACGAGACCCAGTACTTC. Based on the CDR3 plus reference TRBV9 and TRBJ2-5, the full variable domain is DSGVTQTPKHLITATGQRVTLRCSPRSGDLSVYWYQQSLDQGLQFLIQYYNGEERAKGNILERFSAQQFPDLHSELNLSSLELGDSALYFCASSVGPAGGRFNETQYFGPGTRLLVL.

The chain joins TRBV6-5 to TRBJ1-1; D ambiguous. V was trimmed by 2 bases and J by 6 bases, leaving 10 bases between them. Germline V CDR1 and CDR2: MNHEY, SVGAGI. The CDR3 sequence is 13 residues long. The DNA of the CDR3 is TGTGCCAGCAGTTACCAGCGGGGTTCTGAAGCTTTCTTT. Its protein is CASSYQRGSEAFF.

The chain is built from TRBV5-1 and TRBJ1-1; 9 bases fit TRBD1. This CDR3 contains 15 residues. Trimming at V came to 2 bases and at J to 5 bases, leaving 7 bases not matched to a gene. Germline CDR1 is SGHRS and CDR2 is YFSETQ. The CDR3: CASSFAGTGWTEAFF. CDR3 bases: TGCGCCAGCAGCTTCGCTGGGACAGGGTGGACTGAAGCTTTCTTT.

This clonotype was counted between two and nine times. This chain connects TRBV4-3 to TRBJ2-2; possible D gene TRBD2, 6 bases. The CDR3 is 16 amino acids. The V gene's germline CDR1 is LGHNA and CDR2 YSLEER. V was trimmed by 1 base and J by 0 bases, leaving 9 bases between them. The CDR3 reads CASSQGPGANTGELFF. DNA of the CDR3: TGCGCCAGCAGCCAAGGTCCGGGAGCGAACACCGGGGAGCTGTTTTTT.

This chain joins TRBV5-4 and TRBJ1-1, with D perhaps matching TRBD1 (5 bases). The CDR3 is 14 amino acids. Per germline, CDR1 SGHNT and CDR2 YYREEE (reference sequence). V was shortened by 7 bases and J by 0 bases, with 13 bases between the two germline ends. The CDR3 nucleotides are TGTGCCAGCTTGGGGCGGGGGATGAACACTGAAGCTTTCTTT. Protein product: CASLGRGMNTEAFF.

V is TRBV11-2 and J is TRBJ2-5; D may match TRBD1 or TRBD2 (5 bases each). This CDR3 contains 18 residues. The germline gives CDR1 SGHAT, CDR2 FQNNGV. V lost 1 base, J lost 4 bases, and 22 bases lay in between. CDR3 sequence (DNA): TGTGCCAGCAGCTTAGGACGGGACGGGTTCGTGGTAGGAGAGACCCAGTACTTC. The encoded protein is CASSLGRDGFVVGETQYF.

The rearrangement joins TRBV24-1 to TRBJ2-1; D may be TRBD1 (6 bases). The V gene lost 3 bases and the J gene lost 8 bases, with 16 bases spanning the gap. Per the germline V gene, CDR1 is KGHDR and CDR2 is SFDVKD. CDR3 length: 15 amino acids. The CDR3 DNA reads TGTGCCACCAGTGATCCACCCCAGGGGCGGCATGAGCAGTTCTTC. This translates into CATSDPPQGRHEQFF.

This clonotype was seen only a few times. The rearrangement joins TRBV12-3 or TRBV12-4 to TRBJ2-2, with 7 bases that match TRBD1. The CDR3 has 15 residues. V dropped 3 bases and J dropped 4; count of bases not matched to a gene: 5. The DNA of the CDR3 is TGTGCCAGCAGTTTCTCGACAGGGCTCACCGGGGAGCTGTTTTTT. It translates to CASSFSTGLTGELFF.

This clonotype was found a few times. CDR3 loop: CSVELVDRREQYF. In nucleotides, the CDR3 is TGCAGCGTTGAACTAGTGGACCGCCGGGAGCAGTACTTC. V usage is TRBV29-1 and J usage is TRBJ2-7; the D is unclear. With 2 bases removed from V and 7 bases from J, the gap between germline ends came to 15 bases. This CDR3 spans 13 amino acids. Germline CDR1 and CDR2: SQVTM and ANQGSEA.

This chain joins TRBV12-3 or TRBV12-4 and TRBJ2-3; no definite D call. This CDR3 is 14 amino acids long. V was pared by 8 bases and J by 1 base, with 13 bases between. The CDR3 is CASLAGFGTDTQYF. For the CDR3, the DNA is TGTGCCAGCCTCGCTGGTTTTGGCACAGATACGCAGTATTTT.

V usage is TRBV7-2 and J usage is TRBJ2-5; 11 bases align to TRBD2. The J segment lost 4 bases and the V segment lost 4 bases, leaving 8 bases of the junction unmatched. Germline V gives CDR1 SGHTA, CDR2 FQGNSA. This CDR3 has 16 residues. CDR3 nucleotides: TGTGCCAGCAGCTCCCAGCTAGCGGGAGGTCGAGAGACCCAGTACTTC. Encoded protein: CASSSQLAGGRETQYF. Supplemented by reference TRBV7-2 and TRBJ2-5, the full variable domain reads GAGVSQSPSNKVTEKGKDVELRCDPISGHTALYWYRQSLGQGLEFLIYFQGNSAPDKSGLPSDRFSAERTGGSVSTLTIQRTQQEDSAVYLCASSSQLAGGRETQYFGPGTRLLVL.

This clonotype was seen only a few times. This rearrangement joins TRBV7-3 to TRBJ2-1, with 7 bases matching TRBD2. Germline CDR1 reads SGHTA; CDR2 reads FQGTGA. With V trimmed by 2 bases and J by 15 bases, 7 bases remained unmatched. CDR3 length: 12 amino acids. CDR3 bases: TGTGCCAGCAGCTTACCCCCCGGGGGGACGTTCTTC. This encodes CASSLPPGGTFF.